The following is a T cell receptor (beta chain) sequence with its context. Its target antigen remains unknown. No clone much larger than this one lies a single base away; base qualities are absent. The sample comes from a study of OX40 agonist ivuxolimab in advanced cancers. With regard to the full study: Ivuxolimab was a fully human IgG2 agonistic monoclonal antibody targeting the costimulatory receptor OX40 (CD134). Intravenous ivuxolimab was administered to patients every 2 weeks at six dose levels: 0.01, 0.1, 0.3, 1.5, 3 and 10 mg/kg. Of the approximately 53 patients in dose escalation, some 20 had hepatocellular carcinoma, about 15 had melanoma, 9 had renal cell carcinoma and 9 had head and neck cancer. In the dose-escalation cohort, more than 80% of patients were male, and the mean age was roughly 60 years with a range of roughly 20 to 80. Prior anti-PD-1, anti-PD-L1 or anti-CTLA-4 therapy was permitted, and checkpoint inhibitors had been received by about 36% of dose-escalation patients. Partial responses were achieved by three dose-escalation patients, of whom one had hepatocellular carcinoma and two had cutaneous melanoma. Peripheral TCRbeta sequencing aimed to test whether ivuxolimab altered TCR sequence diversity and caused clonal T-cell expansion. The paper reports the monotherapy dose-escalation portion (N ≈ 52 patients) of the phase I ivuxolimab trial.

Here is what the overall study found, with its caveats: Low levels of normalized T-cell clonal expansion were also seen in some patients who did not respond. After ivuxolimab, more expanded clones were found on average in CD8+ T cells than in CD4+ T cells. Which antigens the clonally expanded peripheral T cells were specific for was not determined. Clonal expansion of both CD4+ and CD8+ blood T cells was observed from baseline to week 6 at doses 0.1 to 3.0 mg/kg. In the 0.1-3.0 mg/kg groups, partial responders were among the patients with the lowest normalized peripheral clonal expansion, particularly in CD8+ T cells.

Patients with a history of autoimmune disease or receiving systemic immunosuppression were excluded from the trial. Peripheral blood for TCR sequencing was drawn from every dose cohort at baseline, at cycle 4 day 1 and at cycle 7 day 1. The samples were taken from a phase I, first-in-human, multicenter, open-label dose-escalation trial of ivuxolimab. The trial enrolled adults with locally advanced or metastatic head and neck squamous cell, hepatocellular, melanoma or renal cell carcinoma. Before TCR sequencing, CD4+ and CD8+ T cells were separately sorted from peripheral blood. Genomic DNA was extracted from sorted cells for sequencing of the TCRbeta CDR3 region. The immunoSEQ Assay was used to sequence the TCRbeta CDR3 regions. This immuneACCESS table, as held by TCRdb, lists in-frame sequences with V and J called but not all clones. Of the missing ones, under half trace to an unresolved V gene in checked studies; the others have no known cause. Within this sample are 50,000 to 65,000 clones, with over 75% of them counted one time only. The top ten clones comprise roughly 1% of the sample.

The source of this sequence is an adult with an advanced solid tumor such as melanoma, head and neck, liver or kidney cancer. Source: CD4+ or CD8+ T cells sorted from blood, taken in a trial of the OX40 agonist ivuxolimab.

The CDR3 loop reads CASSLLPGQPGGYTF. The nucleotides read TGCGCCAGCAGCTTGCTTCCGGGACAGCCAGGGGGCTACACCTTC. The V gene is TRBV5-1 and the J gene is TRBJ1-2; 7 middle bases align to TRBD1. Based on the germline V gene, the CDR1 and CDR2 sequences are SGHRS and YFSETQ. Counted from cysteine to phenylalanine, this CDR3 has 15 amino acids. This entry keeps only the CDR3 DNA: 45 bases, framed from base 1. The germline V and J ends show losses of 1 base and 8 bases respectively, and no gene match explains 11 bases of the junction. The entire variable domain, with the stretches around the CDR3 drawn from the reference TRBV5-1 and TRBJ1-2 proteins, is KAGVTQTPRYLIKTRGQQVTLSCSPISGHRSVSWYQQTPGQGLQFLFEYFSETQRNKGNFPGRFSGRQFSNSRSEMNVSTLELGDSALYLCASSLLPGQPGGYTFGSGTRLTVV.